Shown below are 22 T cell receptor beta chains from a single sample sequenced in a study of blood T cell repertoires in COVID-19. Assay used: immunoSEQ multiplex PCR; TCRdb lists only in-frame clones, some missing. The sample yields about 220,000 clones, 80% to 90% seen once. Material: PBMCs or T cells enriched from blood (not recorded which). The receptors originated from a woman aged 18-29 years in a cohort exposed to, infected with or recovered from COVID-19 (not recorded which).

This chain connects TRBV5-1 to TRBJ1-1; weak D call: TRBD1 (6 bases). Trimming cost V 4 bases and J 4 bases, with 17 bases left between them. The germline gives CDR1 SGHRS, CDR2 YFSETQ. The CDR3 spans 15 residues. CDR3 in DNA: TGCGCCAGCAGCCTTTCGGGGGGGCTTACCACTGAAGCTTTCTTT. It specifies CASSLSGGLTTEAFF.

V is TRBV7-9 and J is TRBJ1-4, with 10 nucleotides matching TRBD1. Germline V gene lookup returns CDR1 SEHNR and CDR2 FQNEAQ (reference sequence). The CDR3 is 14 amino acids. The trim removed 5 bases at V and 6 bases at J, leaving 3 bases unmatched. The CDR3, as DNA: TGTGCCAGCAGCCACGGACAGGGGGATGAAAAACTGTTTTTT. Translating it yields CASSHGQGDEKLFF. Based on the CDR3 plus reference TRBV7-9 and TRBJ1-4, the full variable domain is DTGVSQNPRHKITKRGQNVTFRCDPISEHNRLYWYRQTLGQGPEFLTYFQNEAQLEKSRLLSDRFSAERPKGSFSTLEIQRTEQGDSAMYLCASSHGQGDEKLFFGSGTQLSVL.

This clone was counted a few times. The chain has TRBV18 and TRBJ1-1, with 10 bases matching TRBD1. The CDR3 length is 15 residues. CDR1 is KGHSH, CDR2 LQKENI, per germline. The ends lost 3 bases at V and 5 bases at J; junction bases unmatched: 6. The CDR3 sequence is CASSPRQGAHTEAFF. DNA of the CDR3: TGTGCCAGCTCACCCAGACAGGGGGCGCATACTGAAGCTTTCTTT.

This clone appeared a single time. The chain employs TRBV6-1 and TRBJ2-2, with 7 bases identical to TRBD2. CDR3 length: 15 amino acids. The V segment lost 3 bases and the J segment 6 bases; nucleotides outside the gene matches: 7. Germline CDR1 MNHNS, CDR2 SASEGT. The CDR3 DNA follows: TGTGCCAGCAGTGAGCGGAGCGGGATCGCCGGGGAGCTGTTTTTT. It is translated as CASSERSGIAGELFF.

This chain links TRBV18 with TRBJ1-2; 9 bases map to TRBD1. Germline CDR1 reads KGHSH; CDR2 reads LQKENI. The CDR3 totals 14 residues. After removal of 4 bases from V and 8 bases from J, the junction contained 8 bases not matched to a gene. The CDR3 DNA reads TGTGCCAGCTCACGGGACAGGGCCCAGGACGGCTACACCTTC. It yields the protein CASSRDRAQDGYTF.

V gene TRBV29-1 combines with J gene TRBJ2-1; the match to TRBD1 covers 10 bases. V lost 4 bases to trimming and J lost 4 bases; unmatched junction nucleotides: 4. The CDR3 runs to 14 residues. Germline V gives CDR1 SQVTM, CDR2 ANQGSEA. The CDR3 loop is CSVARDRGYNEQFF. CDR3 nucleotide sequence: TGCAGCGTTGCCCGGGACAGGGGATACAATGAGCAGTTCTTC.

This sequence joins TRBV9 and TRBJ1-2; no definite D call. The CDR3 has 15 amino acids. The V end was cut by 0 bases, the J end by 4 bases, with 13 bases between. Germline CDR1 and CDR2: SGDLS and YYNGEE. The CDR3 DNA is TGTGCCAGCAGCGTAGGAGGTAAGGCCTCCTATGGCTACACCTTC. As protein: CASSVGGKASYGYTF.

The CDR3 reads CASSLGTGGTEAFF. The CDR3 DNA reads TGTGCCAGTAGTTTGGGGACAGGGGGCACTGAAGCTTTCTTT. V is TRBV19 and J is TRBJ1-1, with 11 bases lining up with TRBD1. Germline CDR1 LNHDA, CDR2 SQIVND (reference sequence). This CDR3 region has 14 residues. J lost 4 bases, V lost 5 bases, and 3 bases had no gene match.

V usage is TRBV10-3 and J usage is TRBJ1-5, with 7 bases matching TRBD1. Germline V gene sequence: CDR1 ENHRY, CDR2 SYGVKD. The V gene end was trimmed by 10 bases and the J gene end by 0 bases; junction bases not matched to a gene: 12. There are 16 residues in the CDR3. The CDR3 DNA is TGTGCCACCTCAAAATCCGGGACAGATAGCAATCAGCCCCAGCATTTT. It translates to CATSKSGTDSNQPQHF.

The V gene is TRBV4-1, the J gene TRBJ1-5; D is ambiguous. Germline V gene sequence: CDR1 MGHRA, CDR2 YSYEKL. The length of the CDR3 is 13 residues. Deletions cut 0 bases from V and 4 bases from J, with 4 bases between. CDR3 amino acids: CASSQDTNQPQHF. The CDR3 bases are TGCGCCAGCAGCCAAGACACTAATCAGCCCCAGCATTTT.

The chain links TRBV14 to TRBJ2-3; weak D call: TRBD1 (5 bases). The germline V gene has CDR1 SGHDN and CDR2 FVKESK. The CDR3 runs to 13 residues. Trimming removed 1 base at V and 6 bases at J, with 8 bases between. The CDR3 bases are TGTGCCAGCAGCCAAGCCCACAGGGATACGCAGTATTTT. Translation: CASSQAHRDTQYF.

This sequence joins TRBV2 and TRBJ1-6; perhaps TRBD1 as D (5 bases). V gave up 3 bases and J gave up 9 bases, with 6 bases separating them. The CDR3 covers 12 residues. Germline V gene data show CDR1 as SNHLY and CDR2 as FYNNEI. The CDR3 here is CASSDGGSPLHF. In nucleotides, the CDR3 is TGTGCCAGCAGTGACGGGGGTTCACCCCTCCACTTT.

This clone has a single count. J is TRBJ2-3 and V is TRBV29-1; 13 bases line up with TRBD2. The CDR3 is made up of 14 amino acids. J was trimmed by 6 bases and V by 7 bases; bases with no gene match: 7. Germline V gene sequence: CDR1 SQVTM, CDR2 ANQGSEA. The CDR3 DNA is TGCAGCGCAATACTAGCGGGGGGGCTTGATACGCAGTATTTT. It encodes CSAILAGGLDTQYF.

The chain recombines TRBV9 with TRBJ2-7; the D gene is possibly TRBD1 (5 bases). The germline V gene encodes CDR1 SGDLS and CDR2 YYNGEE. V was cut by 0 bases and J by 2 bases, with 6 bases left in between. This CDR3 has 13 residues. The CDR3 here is CASSVGTTYEQYF. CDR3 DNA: TGTGCCAGCAGCGTAGGGACAACCTACGAGCAGTACTTC.

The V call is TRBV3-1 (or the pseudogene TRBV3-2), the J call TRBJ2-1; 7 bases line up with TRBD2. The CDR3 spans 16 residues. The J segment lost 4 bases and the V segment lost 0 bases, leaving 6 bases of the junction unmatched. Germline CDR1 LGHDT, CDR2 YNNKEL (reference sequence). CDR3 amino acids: CASSQDQGAGYNEQFF. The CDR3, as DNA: TGTGCCAGCAGCCAAGACCAGGGAGCGGGGTACAATGAGCAGTTCTTC.

This chain's CDR3 is CASSLERDRGSGNTIYF. The CDR3, as DNA: TGTGCCAGCAGCTTGGAGCGGGACAGGGGATCTGGAAACACCATATATTTT. The gene calls are TRBV11-2 and TRBJ1-3; 10 nucleotides align to TRBD1. There are 17 residues in the CDR3. CDR1 is SGHAT, CDR2 FQNNGV, per germline. V shed 3 bases and J 1 base; nucleotides not matched to a gene: 6.

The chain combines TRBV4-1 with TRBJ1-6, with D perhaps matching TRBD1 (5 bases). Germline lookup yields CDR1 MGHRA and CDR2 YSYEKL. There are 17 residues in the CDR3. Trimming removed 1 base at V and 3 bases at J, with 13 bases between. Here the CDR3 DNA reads TGCGCCAGCAGCCAAGGCCGACAGCCCCTCTATAATTCACCCCTCCACTTT. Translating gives CASSQGRQPLYNSPLHF.

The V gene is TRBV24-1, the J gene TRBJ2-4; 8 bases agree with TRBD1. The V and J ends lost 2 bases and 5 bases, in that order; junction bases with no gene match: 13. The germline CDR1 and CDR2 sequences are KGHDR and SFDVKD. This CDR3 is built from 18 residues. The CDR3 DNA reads TGTGCCACCAGTGATTCTAGGAGGGGTAGGGACAGGCAAAACATTCAGTACTTC. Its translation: CATSDSRRGRDRQNIQYF.

DNA of the CDR3: TGTGCCAGCAGCCCCGACAGGTGGTATTCACCCCTCCACTTT. It encodes CASSPDRWYSPLHF. V gene TRBV5-5 combines with J gene TRBJ1-6; D may be TRBD1 (6 bases). Germline assignment: CDR1 SGHKS and CDR2 YYEKEE (reference sequence). Trimming removed 4 bases from V and 8 bases from J, with 13 bases in between. This CDR3 region has 14 residues.

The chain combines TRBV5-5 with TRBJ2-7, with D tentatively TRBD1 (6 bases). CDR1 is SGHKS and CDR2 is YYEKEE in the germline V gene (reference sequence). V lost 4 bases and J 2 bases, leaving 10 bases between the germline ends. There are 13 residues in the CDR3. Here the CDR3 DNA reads TGTGCCAGCAGCCTACAGGGTCCCTACGAGCAGTACTTC. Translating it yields CASSLQGPYEQYF.

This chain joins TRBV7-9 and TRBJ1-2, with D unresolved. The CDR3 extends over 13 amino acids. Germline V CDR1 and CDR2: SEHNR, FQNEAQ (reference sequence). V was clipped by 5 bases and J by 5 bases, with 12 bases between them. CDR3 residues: CASSPVGDYGYTF. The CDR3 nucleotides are TGTGCCAGCAGCCCTGTGGGAGATTATGGCTACACCTTC. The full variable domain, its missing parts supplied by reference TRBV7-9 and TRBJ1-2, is DTGVSQNPRHKITKRGQNVTFRCDPISEHNRLYWYRQTLGQGPEFLTYFQNEAQLEKSRLLSDRFSAERPKGSFSTLEIQRTEQGDSAMYLCASSPVGDYGYTFGSGTRLTVV.

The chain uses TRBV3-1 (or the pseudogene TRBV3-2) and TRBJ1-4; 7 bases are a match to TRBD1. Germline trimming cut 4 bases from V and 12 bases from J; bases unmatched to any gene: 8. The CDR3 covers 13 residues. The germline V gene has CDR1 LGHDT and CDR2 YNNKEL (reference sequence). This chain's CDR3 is CASSLGRGTELFF. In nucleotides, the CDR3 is TGTGCCAGCAGCCTGGGTCGTGGGACAGAACTGTTTTTT.